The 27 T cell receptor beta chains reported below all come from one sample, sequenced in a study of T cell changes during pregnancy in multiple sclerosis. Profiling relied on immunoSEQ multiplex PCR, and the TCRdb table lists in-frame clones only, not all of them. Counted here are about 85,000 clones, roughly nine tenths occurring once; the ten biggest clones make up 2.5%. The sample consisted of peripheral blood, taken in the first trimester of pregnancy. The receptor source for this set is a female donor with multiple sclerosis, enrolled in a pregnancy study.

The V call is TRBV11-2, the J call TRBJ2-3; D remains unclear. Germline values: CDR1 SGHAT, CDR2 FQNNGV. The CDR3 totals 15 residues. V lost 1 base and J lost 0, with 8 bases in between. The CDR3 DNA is TGTGCCAGCAGCTTAGGAGGCCTTAGCACAGATACGCAGTATTTT. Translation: CASSLGGLSTDTQYF.

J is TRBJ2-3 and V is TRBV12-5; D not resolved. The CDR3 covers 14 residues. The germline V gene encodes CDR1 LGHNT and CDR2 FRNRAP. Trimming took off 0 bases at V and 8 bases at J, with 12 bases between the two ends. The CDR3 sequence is CASGLVSRVTTQYF. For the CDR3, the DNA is TGTGCTAGTGGTTTGGTATCCCGGGTTACTACGCAGTATTTT.

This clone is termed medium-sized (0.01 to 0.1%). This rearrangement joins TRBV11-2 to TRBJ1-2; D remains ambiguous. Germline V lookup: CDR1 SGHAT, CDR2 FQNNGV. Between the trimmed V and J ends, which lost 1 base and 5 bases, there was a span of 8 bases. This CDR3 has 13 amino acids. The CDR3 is CASSLGGLYGYTF. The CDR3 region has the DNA TGTGCCAGCAGCTTAGGTGGGCTTTATGGCTACACCTTC.

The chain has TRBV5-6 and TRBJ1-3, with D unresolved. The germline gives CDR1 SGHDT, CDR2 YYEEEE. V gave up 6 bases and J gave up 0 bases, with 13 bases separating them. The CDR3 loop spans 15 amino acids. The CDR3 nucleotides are TGTGCCAGCACCACCGACACCCACTCTGGAAACACCATATATTTT. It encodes CASTTDTHSGNTIYF. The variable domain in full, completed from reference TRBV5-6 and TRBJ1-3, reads DAGVTQSPTHLIKTRGQQVTLRCSPKSGHDTVSWYQQALGQGPQFIFQYYEEEERQRGNFPDRFSGHQFPNYSSELNVNALLLGDSALYLCASTTDTHSGNTIYFGEGSWLTVV.

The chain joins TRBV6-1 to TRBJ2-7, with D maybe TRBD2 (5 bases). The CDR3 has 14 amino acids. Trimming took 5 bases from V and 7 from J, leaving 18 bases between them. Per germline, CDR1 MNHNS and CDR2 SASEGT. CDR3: CASSIERAMGEQYF. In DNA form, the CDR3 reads TGTGCCAGCAGTATCGAGAGGGCCATGGGGGAGCAGTACTTC.

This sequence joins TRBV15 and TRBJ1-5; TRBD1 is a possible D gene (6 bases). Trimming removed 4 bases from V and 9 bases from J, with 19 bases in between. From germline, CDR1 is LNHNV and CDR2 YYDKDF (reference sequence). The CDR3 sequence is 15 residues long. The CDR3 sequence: CATSISYRDDRPQHF. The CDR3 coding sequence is TGTGCCACCAGCATTTCATACAGGGATGATCGGCCCCAGCATTTT.

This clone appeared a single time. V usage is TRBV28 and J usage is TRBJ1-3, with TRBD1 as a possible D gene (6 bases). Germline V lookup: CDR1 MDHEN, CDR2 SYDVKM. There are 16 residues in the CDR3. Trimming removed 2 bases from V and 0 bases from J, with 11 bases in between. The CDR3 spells CASSLDRTFSGNTIYF. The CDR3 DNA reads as TGTGCCAGCAGTTTAGACAGGACCTTCTCTGGAAACACCATATATTTT.

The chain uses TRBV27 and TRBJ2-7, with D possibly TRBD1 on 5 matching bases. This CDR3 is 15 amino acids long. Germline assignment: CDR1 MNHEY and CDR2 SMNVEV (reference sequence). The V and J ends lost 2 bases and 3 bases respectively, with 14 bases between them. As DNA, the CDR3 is TGTGCCAGCAGTTTAAAGTGGGGCGCGGTCTACGAGCAGTACTTC. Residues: CASSLKWGAVYEQYF.

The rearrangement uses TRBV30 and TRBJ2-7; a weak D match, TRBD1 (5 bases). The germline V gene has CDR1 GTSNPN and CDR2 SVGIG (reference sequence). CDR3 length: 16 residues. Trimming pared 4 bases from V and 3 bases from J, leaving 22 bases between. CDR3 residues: CAWTPIGQGGVYEQYF. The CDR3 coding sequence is TGTGCCTGGACACCCATAGGGCAGGGTGGGGTCTACGAGCAGTACTTC.

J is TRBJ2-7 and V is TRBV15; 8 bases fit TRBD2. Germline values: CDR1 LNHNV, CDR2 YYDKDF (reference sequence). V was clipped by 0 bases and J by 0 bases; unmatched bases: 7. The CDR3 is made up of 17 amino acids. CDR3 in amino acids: CATSREGATSVSYEQYF. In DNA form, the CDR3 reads TGTGCCACCAGCAGAGAGGGGGCGACTAGCGTCTCCTACGAGCAGTACTTC. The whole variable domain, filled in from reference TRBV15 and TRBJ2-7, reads DAMVIQNPRYQVTQFGKPVTLSCSQTLNHNVMYWYQQKSSQAPKLLFHYYDKDFNNEADTPDNFQSRRPNTSFCFLDIRSPGLGDTAMYLCATSREGATSVSYEQYFGPGTRLTVT.

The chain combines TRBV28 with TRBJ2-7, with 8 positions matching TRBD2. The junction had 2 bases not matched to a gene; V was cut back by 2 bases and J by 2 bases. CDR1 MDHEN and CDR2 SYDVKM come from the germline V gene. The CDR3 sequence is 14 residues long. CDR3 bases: TGTGCCAGCAGTTTAACTAGCGGAACCTACGAGCAGTACTTC. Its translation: CASSLTSGTYEQYF.

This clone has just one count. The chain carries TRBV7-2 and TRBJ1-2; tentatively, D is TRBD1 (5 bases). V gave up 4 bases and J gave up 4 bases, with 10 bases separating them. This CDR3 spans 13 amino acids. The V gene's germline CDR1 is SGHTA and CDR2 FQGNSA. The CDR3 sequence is CASSSRVIYGYTF. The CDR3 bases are TGTGCCAGCAGCTCCAGGGTTATCTATGGCTACACCTTC.

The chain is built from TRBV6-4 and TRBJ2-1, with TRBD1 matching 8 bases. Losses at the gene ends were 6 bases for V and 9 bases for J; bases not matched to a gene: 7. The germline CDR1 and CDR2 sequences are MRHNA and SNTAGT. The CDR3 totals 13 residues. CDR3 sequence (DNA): TGTGCCAGCAGCCAGGGGGCATGGGGTGAGCAGTTCTTC. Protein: CASSQGAWGEQFF.

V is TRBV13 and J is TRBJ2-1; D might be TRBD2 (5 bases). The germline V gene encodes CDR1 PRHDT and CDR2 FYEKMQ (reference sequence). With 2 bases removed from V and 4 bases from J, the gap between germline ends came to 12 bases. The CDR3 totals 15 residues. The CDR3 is CASSLSPADYNEQFF. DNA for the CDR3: TGTGCCAGCAGCTTAAGCCCAGCGGATTACAATGAGCAGTTCTTC.

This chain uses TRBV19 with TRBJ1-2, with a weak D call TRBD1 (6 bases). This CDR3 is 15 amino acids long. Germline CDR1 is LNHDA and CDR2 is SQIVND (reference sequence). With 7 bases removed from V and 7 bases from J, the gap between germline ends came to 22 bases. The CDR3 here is CASTDSQGRPGGYTF. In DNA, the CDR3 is TGTGCCAGTACCGATAGTCAGGGGCGCCCCGGTGGCTACACCTTC.

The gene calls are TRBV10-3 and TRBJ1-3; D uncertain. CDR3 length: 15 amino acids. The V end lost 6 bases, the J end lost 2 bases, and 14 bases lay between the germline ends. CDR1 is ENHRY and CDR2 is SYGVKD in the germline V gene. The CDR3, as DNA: TGTGCCATCAGCCCCGGGGAGGGAACTGGAAACACCATATATTTT. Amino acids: CAISPGEGTGNTIYF.

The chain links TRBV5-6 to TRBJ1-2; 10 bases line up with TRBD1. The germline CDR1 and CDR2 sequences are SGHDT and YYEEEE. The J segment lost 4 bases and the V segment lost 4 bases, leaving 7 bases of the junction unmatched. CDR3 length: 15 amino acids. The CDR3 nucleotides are TGTGCCAGCAGCCCCTGGACAGGGGGAGTCTATGGCTACACCTTC. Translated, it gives CASSPWTGGVYGYTF.

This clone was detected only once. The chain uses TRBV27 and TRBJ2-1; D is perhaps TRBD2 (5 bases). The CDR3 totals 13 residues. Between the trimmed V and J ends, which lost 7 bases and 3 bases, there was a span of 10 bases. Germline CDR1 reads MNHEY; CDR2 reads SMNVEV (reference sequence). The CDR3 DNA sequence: TGTGCCAGCATTGGGAGATTCTACAATGAGCAGTTCTTC. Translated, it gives CASIGRFYNEQFF.

The CDR3 region is CAWSVTSNTGELFF. DNA of the CDR3: TGTGCCTGGAGTGTTACGAGCAACACCGGGGAGCTGTTTTTT. The V call is TRBV30, the J call TRBJ2-2; no clear D. This CDR3 has 14 residues. Germline lookup yields CDR1 GTSNPN and CDR2 SVGIG (reference sequence). V gave up 0 bases and J gave up 2 bases, with 7 bases separating them. The entire variable domain, with the rest obtained from reference TRBV30 and TRBJ2-2, is as follows: SQTIHQWPATLVQPVGSPLSLECTVEGTSNPNLYWYRQAAGRGLQLLFYSVGIGQISSEVPQNLSASRPQDRQFILSSKKLLLSDSGFYLCAWSVTSNTGELFFGEGSRLTVL.

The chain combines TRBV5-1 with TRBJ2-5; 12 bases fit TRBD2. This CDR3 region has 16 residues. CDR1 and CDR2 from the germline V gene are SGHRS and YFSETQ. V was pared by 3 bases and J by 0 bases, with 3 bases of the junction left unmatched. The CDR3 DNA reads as TGCGCCAGCAGCTCTGGACTAGCGGGGTACCAAGAGACCCAGTACTTC. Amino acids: CASSSGLAGYQETQYF. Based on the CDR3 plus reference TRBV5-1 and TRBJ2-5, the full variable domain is KAGVTQTPRYLIKTRGQQVTLSCSPISGHRSVSWYQQTPGQGLQFLFEYFSETQRNKGNFPGRFSGRQFSNSRSEMNVSTLELGDSALYLCASSSGLAGYQETQYFGPGTRLLVL.

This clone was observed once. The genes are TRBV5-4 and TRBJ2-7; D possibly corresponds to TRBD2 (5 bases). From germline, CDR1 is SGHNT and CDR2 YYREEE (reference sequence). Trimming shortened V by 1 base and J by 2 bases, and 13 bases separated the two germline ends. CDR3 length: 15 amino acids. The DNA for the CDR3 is TGTGCCAGCAGCTTGTCGATAACGGGGACCTACGAGCAGTACTTC. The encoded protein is CASSLSITGTYEQYF.

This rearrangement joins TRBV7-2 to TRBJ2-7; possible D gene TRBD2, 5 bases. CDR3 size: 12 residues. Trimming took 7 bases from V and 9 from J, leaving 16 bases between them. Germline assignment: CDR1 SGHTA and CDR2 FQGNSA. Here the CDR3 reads CASTYGLTMQYF. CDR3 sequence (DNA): TGTGCCAGCACCTACGGACTGACAATGCAGTACTTC.

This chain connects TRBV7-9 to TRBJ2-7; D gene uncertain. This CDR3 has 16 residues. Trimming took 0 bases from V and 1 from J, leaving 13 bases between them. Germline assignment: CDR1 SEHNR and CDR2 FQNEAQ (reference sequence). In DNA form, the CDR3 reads TGTGCCAGCAGCTTAGCCGGTGTGGGCAATTCCTACGAGCAGTACTTC. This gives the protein CASSLAGVGNSYEQYF.

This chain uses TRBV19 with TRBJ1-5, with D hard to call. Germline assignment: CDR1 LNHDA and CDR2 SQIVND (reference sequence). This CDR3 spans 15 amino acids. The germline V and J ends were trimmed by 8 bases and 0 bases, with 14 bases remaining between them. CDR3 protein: CASRPSGSSNQPQHF. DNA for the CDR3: TGTGCCAGTCGCCCCTCCGGGTCTAGCAATCAGCCCCAGCATTTT.

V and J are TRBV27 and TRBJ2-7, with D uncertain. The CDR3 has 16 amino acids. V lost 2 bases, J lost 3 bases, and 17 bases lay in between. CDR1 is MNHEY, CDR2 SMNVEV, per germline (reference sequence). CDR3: CASSLAPSANYYEQYF. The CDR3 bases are TGTGCCAGCAGTTTAGCCCCCAGCGCGAACTACTACGAGCAGTACTTC.

The CDR3 coding sequence is TGTGCCAGCAGCTTGCAGGCTTGGGATACGCAGTATTTT. Translated: CASSLQAWDTQYF. V usage is TRBV5-4 and J usage is TRBJ2-3; D remains unclear. The CDR3 runs to 13 residues. Germline loops: CDR1 SGHNT, CDR2 YYREEE (reference sequence). Trimming removed 1 base at V and 6 bases at J, with 9 bases between.

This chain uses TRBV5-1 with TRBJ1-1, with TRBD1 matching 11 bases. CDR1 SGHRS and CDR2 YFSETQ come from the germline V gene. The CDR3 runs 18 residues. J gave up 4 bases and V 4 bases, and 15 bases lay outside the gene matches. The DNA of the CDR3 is TGCGCCAGCAGCACCAAACCGGGGACAGGGGGATCGGGCACTGAAGCTTTCTTT. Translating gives CASSTKPGTGGSGTEAFF.